A single sample gave rise to the 2 T cell receptor beta chains below, sequenced in a study of chemoradiotherapy in HPV16-positive cancers (dated by TCRdb to between 2020 and 2023). The library came from the immunoSEQ multiplex PCR assay. TCRdb obtained this table from immuneACCESS and retained in-frame rearrangements with V and J assigned. These tables miss some clones; where compared with another copy, unresolved V genes account for less than half of the shortfall, and the remainder is unexplained. The sample contains 17,000 or so clones, under 90% of them found a single time. The ten largest account for roughly 2.4% of the sample. The sample in question was blood, obtained from a patient who underwent chemoradiotherapy. The receptor source for this set is a human donor with HPV-associated anogenital cancer.

This sequence joins TRBV7-3 and TRBJ1-6, with TRBD1 matching 9 bases. The CDR3 sequence is 15 residues long. Looked up from germline, CDR1 is SGHTA and CDR2 is FQGTGA. V dropped 5 bases and J dropped 9; count of bases not matched to a gene: 8. CDR3 in DNA: TGTGCCAGCAGCCTGGGGACAGGGAGGAGTTCACCCCTCCACTTT. Protein sequence: CASSLGTGRSSPLHF.

The chain is built from TRBV5-6 and TRBJ1-2; TRBD1 aligns across 9 bases. Germline V gene sequence: CDR1 SGHDT, CDR2 YYEEEE. CDR3 length equals 13 residues. The trim removed 5 bases at V and 8 bases at J, leaving 7 bases unmatched. This CDR3 reads CASRMTGGSGYTF. Written as DNA, the CDR3 is TGTGCCAGCAGAATGACAGGGGGTTCCGGCTACACCTTC.